This entry concerns a single TCR beta chain. The data were obtained in a study of T cells expressing NK-cell markers. Study details: Seven sequenced donors out of eight were HCMV-seropositive, one seronegative.

The CDR3 is 15 amino acids. CDR1 and CDR2 (germline): SGHRS, YFSETQ. The authors generated TCR beta cDNA through 5'RACE template switching with UMIs. Each CDR3 protein gets one entry in TCRdb, which reprocessed the 5' RACE reads and gives no DNA. Its listing shows around 470,000 distinct CDR3 sequences. Sequencing was performed on blood T cells: a sorted CD56 or NKG2C T cell subset, CD4+ or CD8+ T cells, or bulk PBMC T cells (not recorded which). This chain joins TRBV5-1 and TRBJ2-5; the TCRdb call, TRBD1, lacks DNA for checking. The sequence was obtained from a woman aged 45-65 years in good health. This chain's CDR3 is CASSSTGIVGETQYF.